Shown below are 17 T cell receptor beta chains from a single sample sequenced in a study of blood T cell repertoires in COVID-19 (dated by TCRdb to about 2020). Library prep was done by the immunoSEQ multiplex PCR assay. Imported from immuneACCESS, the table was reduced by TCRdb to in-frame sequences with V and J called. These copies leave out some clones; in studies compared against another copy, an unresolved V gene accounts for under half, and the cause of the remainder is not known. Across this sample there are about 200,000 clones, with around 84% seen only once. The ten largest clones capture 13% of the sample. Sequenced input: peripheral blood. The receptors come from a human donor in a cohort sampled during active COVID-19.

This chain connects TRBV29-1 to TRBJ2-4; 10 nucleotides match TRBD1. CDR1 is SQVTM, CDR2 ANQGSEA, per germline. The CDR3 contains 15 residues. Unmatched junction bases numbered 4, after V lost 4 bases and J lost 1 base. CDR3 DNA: TGCAGCGTTGTATGGACAGGGGGGGCCAAAAACATTCAGTACTTC. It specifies CSVVWTGGAKNIQYF.

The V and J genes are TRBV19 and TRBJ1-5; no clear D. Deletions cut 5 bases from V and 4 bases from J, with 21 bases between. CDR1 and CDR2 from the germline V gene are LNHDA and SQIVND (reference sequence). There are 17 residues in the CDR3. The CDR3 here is CASSPRPTIGGNQPQHF. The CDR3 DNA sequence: TGTGCCAGTAGTCCACGACCGACAATAGGTGGGAATCAGCCCCAGCATTTT.

The CDR3 nucleotides are TGTGCCAGCAGCCTCAGGGGCTACGAGCAGTACTTC. Protein sequence: CASSLRGYEQYF. The gene calls are TRBV28 and TRBJ2-7; D might be TRBD1 (6 bases). The V end was cut by 6 bases, the J end by 3 bases, with 9 bases between. This CDR3 spans 12 amino acids. The germline gives CDR1 MDHEN, CDR2 SYDVKM.

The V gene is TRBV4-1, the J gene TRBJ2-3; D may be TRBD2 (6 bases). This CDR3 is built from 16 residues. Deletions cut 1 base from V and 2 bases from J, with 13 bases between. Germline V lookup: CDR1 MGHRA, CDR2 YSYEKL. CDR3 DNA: TGCGCCAGCAGCCAAGGAGCGGGTATTAACACAGATACGCAGTATTTT. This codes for CASSQGAGINTDTQYF.

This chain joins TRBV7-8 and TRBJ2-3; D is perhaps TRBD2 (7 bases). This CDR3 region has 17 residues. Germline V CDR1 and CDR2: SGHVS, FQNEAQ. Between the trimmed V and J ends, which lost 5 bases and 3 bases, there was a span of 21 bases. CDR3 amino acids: CASSRNSGGGGTDTQYF. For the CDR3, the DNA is TGTGCCAGCAGCAGGAACAGCGGAGGGGGGGGAACAGATACGCAGTATTTT.

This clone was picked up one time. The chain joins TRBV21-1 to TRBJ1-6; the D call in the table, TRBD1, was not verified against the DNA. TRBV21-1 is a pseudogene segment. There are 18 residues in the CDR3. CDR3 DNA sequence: TGTGCCAGCAGCAAATCGAACTATATCCAGGGTTATAATTCACCCCTCCACTTT. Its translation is CASSKSNYIQGYNSPLHF.

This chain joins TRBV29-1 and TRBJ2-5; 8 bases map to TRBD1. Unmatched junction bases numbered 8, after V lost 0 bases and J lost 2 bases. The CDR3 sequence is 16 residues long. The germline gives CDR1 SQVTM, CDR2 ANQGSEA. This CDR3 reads CSVEDVGQALQETQYF. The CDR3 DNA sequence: TGCAGCGTTGAAGATGTGGGACAGGCCCTACAAGAGACCCAGTACTTC.

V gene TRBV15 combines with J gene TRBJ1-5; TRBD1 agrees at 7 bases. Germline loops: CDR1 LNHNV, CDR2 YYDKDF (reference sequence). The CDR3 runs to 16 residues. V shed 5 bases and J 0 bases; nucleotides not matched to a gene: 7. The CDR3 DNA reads TGTGCCACCAGCGTATCGGGACAGATTAGCAATCAGCCCCAGCATTTT. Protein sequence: CATSVSGQISNQPQHF.

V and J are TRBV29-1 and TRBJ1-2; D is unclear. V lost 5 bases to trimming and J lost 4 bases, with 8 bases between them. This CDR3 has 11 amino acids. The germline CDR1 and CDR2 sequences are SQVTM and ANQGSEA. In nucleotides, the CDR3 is TGCAGCGTTTTCCAATCCTATGGCTACACCTTC. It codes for CSVFQSYGYTF.

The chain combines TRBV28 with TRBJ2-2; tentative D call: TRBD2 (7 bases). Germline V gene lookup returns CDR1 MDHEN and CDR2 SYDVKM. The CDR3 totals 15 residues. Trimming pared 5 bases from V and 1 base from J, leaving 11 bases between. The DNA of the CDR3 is TGTGCCAGCAGTGGGAGGGACAAGAACACCGGGGAGCTGTTTTTT. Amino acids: CASSGRDKNTGELFF.

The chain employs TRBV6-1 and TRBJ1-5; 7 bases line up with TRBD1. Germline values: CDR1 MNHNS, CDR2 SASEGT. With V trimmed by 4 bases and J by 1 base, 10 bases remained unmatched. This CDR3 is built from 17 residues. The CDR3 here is CASSGGTVSGSNQPQHF. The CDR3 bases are TGTGCCAGCAGTGGAGGGACAGTCTCTGGGAGCAATCAGCCCCAGCATTTT.

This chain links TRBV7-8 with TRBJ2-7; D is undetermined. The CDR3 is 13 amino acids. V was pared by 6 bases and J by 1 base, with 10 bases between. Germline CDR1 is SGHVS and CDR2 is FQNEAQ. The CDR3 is CASSQDISYEQYF. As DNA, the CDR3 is TGTGCCAGCAGTCAAGACATTTCCTACGAGCAGTACTTC.

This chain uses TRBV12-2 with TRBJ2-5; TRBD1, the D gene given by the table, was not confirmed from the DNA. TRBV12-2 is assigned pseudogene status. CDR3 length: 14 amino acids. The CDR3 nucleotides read TGTGCAAGTCGCTTAGAAGGGGGTGGGGAGACCCAGTACTTC. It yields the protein CASRLEGGGETQYF.

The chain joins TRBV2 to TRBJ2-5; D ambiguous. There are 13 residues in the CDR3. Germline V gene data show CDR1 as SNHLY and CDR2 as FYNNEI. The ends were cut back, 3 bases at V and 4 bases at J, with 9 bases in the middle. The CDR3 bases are TGTGCCAGCAGTGATCGGGTTGCAGAGACCCAGTACTTC. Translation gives CASSDRVAETQYF.

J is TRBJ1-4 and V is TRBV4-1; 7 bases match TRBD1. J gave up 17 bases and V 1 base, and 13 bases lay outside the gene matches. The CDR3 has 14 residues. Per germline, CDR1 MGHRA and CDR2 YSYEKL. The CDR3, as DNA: TGCGCCAGCAGCCAAGTTGGGACAGCCCCAAAACGATTTTTT. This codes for CASSQVGTAPKRFF.

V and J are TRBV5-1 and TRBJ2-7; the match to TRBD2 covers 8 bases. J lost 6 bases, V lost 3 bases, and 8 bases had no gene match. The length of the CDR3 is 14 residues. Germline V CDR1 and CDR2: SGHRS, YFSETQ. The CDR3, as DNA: TGCGCCAGCAGCTCCAGGACTAGCATCTCCGAGCAGTACTTC. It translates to CASSSRTSISEQYF.

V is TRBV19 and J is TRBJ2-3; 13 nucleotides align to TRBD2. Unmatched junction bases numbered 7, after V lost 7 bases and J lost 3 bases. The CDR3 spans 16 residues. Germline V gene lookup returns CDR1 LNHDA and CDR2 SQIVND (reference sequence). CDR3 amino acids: CASKAGTSGTTDTQYF. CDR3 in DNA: TGTGCCAGTAAAGCTGGGACTAGCGGGACGACAGATACGCAGTATTTT.